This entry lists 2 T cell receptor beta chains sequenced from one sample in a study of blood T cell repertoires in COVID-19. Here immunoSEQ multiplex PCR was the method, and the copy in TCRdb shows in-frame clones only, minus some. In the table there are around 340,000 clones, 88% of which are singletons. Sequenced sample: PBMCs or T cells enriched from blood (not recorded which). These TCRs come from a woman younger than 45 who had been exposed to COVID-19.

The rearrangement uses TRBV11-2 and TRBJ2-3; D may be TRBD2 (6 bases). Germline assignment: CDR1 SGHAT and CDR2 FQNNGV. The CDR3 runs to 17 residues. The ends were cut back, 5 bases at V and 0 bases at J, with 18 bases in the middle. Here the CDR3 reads CASSRRWLAPSTDTQYF. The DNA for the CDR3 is TGTGCCAGCAGCCGCCGGTGGCTAGCGCCTAGCACAGATACGCAGTATTTT.

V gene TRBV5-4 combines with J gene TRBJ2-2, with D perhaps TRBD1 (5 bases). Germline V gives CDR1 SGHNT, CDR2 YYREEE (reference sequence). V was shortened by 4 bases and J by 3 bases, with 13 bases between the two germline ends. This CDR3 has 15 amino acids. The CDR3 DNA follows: TGTGCCAGCAGCCCGAAGGACAAATACACCGGGGAGCTGTTTTTT. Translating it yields CASSPKDKYTGELFF.